Shown below are 32 T cell receptor beta chains from a single sample sequenced in a study of identical twins. Using its own MiXCR run on the 5' RACE reads, TCRdb lists one record per CDR3 protein. The sample holds under 800,000 distinct CDR3 sequences, approximately 21% seen once. In addition, the sample was reused for a study of T cells expressing NK-cell markers.

The specimen was PBMCs. These receptors all stem from a young woman in good health.

In its sample, this clonotype was seen a few times. This chain uses TRBV5-1 with TRBJ2-2, with 14 bases lining up with TRBD2. The CDR3 length is 17 residues. In germline, CDR1 is SGHRS, CDR2 YFSETQ. V was clipped by 3 bases and J by 3 bases; unmatched bases: 4. The CDR3 protein is CASSWGLAGVYTGELFF. CDR3 bases: TGCGCCAGCAGCTGGGGACTAGCGGGAGTGTACACCGGGGAGCTGTTTTTT.

A few counts support this clonotype. The chain uses TRBV20-1 and TRBJ2-4, with 10 bases matching TRBD1. CDR1 and CDR2 (germline): DFQATT, SNEGSKA (reference sequence). Trimming removed 3 bases from V and 8 bases from J; junction bases left unmatched: 7. The CDR3 spans 14 residues. DNA of the CDR3: TGCAGTGCTAGTAGACAGGGGGCGGGAGACATTCAGTACTTC. As protein: CSASRQGAGDIQYF.

The chain couples TRBV29-1 to TRBJ2-1; 7 bases align to TRBD2. Germline assignment: CDR1 SQVTM and CDR2 ANQGSEA. Trimming took 0 bases from V and 7 from J; bases not matched to a gene: 6. The CDR3 sequence is 14 residues long. The CDR3 loop reads CSVEDGEGSNEQFF. The CDR3 DNA sequence: TGCAGCGTTGAAGATGGGGAGGGAAGTAATGAGCAGTTCTTC.

The table lists this clonotype with a few counts. The rearrangement joins TRBV5-1 to TRBJ1-1; D is uncertain. Germline V gene sequence: CDR1 SGHRS, CDR2 YFSETQ. Between the trimmed V and J ends, which lost 0 bases and 4 bases, there was a span of 7 bases. This CDR3 spans 13 amino acids. CDR3 sequence (DNA): TGCGCCAGCAGCTTGGACTGGGGCACTGAAGCTTTCTTT. Its translation: CASSLDWGTEAFF.

The genes are TRBV10-3 and TRBJ2-2; no reliable D call. The germline V gene encodes CDR1 ENHRY and CDR2 SYGVKD. With 3 bases removed from V and 6 bases from J, the gap between germline ends came to 14 bases. The CDR3 totals 15 residues. The CDR3 spells CAISDSLESPGELFF. The CDR3 DNA reads TGTGCCATCAGTGACTCTTTAGAGTCTCCCGGGGAGCTGTTTTTT.

J is TRBJ2-3 and V is TRBV7-9; 8 bases map to TRBD1. This CDR3 is built from 14 residues. The junction had 7 bases not matched to a gene; V was cut back by 7 bases and J by 4 bases. Germline V gene data show CDR1 as SEHNR and CDR2 as FQNEAQ (reference sequence). CDR3 DNA: TGTGCCAGCATCCCCGGACAGGGATCAGATACGCAGTATTTT. This sequence encodes CASIPGQGSDTQYF.

This clonotype was counted between two and nine times. The chain recombines TRBV6-6 with TRBJ1-4; unclear D gene. Deletions cut 4 bases from V and 4 bases from J, with 4 bases between. Germline V CDR1 and CDR2: MNHNY, SVGAGI (reference sequence). This CDR3 is built from 12 residues. CDR3 nucleotides: TGTGCCAGCAGTTGGGGTAATGAAAAACTGTTTTTT. The encoded protein is CASSWGNEKLFF.

V gene TRBV19 combines with J gene TRBJ1-2; D is unresolved. This CDR3 region has 12 residues. Germline CDR1 and CDR2: LNHDA and SQIVND (reference sequence). The ends were cut back, 9 bases at V and 2 bases at J, with 10 bases in the middle. The chain's CDR3 is CASGPPNYGYTF. DNA of the CDR3: TGTGCCAGCGGTCCCCCCAACTATGGCTACACCTTC.

This clonotype has just a few counts. The chain joins TRBV20-1 to TRBJ2-2, with a possible D match to TRBD2 (7 bases). Trimming pared 6 bases from V and 9 bases from J, leaving 17 bases between. The CDR3 sequence is 13 residues long. CDR1 is DFQATT, CDR2 SNEGSKA, per germline (reference sequence). The CDR3 DNA sequence: TGCAGTGCCCTAAGCACCGGGGGGCGGGAGCTGTTTTTT. Its translation is CSALSTGGRELFF.

This clonotype was detected only a few times. The rearrangement links TRBV12-3 or TRBV12-4 to TRBJ1-1; 10 bases align to TRBD1. CDR3 length: 14 amino acids. Losses at the gene ends were 7 bases for V and 5 bases for J; bases not matched to a gene: 7. DNA of the CDR3: TGTGCCAGCAAAGAAAGGACAGGGGGTACTGAAGCTTTCTTT. This codes for CASKERTGGTEAFF.

This clonotype has only a few counts. This rearrangement joins TRBV5-1 to TRBJ2-3; D ambiguous. The CDR3 is 15 residues long. V lost 5 bases and J lost 4, with 17 bases in between. Germline lookup yields CDR1 SGHRS and CDR2 YFSETQ. The DNA of the CDR3 is TGCGCCAGCAGGCCCCTTTTAGGTTCGGCAGATACGCAGTATTTT. This translates into CASRPLLGSADTQYF. Drawing the rest from reference TRBV5-1 and TRBJ2-3, the complete variable domain is KAGVTQTPRYLIKTRGQQVTLSCSPISGHRSVSWYQQTPGQGLQFLFEYFSETQRNKGNFPGRFSGRQFSNSRSEMNVSTLELGDSALYLCASRPLLGSADTQYFGPGTRLTVL.

The J gene is TRBJ2-5, the V gene TRBV15; maybe TRBD2 (5 bases). V was pared by 4 bases and J by 3 bases, with 24 bases between. The CDR3 is 18 residues long. CDR1 is LNHNV and CDR2 is YYDKDF in the germline V gene (reference sequence). The CDR3 loop is CATSTLAAGFGDKETQYF. The CDR3 DNA is TGTGCCACCAGCACGCTTGCGGCGGGTTTCGGGGATAAAGAGACCCAGTACTTC.

This sequence joins TRBV5-5 and TRBJ1-5, with a possible D match to TRBD1 (6 bases). This CDR3 has 15 residues. Trimming took 3 bases from V and 7 from J, leaving 17 bases between them. Germline V gives CDR1 SGHKS, CDR2 YYEKEE (reference sequence). In nucleotides, the CDR3 is TGTGCCAGCAGCTGGGATGGGGGGGGCCGGCAGCCCCAGCATTTT. It is translated as CASSWDGGGRQPQHF.

This rearrangement joins TRBV6-1 to TRBJ2-6; unclear D gene. CDR3 size: 14 residues. V was cut by 7 bases and J by 6 bases, with 13 bases left in between. Germline lookup yields CDR1 MNHNS and CDR2 SASEGT. The CDR3 here is CASTSKGSANVLTF. In DNA, the CDR3 is TGTGCCAGCACCTCCAAAGGATCGGCCAACGTCCTGACTTTC.

The chain carries TRBV27 and TRBJ1-1; D uncertain. Trimming pared 5 bases from V and 1 base from J, leaving 8 bases between. Germline V gives CDR1 MNHEY, CDR2 SMNVEV (reference sequence). This CDR3 contains 13 residues. As DNA, the CDR3 is TGTGCCAGCAGTCTGATTGAGAACACTGAAGCTTTCTTT. Translation gives CASSLIENTEAFF.

This clonotype has a handful of counts. The chain is built from TRBV7-9 and TRBJ2-7; D unclear. Germline CDR1 and CDR2: SEHNR and FQNEAQ (reference sequence). This CDR3 contains 14 residues. Trimming removed 1 base at V and 2 bases at J, with 9 bases between. This CDR3 is CASSLGDNPYEQYF. The CDR3 DNA is TGTGCCAGCAGCTTAGGAGACAACCCCTACGAGCAGTACTTC.

This clonotype was picked up one time. The J gene is TRBJ2-5, the V gene TRBV20-1; no definite D call. Trimming cost V 5 bases and J 2 bases, with 9 bases left between them. This CDR3 is built from 12 residues. Germline V gives CDR1 DFQATT, CDR2 SNEGSKA (reference sequence). The CDR3 here is CSALPTQETQYF. The CDR3 nucleotides are TGCAGTGCTCTCCCGACTCAAGAGACCCAGTACTTC.

This clonotype was observed a handful of times. The V and J genes are TRBV6-1 and TRBJ1-2; D is possibly TRBD1 (5 bases). V lost 6 bases and J lost 0, with 14 bases in between. The CDR3 consists of 15 residues. CDR1 and CDR2 (germline): MNHNS, SASEGT. As DNA, the CDR3 is TGTGCCAGCAGAACAGCGGGGGACTCTAACTATGGCTACACCTTC. Translation gives CASRTAGDSNYGYTF.

This clonotype was detected only a few times. The chain employs TRBV6-1 and TRBJ2-5; 11 bases line up with TRBD2. Germline assignment: CDR1 MNHNS and CDR2 SASEGT. The CDR3 covers 15 residues. V dropped 7 bases and J dropped 2; count of bases not matched to a gene: 6. CDR3 coding DNA: TGTGCCAGCAAGTCGGGACTAGCGGTACAAGAGACCCAGTACTTC. This gives the protein CASKSGLAVQETQYF.

This clonotype was found a few times. This sequence joins TRBV4-3 and TRBJ2-1, with D unclear. Germline V gene sequence: CDR1 LGHNA, CDR2 YSLEER. The CDR3 covers 12 residues. V was trimmed by 2 bases and J by 9 bases, leaving 8 bases between them. The CDR3 DNA sequence: TGCGCCAGCAGCCAATGGCTGGGTGAGCAGTTCTTC. This translates into CASSQWLGEQFF.

This clonotype was counted at least ten times. The gene calls are TRBV7-8 and TRBJ2-2; D possibly uses TRBD1 or TRBD2 (6 bases each). This CDR3 has 19 amino acids. Germline CDR1 is SGHVS and CDR2 is FQNEAQ. V was cut by 0 bases and J by 5 bases, with 22 bases left in between. The CDR3: CASSLALSRGRLGTGELFF. The DNA of the CDR3 is TGTGCCAGCAGCTTAGCCCTCAGTCGGGGGCGCCTCGGGACCGGGGAGCTGTTTTTT.

The J gene is TRBJ2-7, the V gene TRBV2, with 8 bases that match TRBD1. V gave up 6 bases and J gave up 4 bases; unmatched junction bases: 8. Germline-derived CDR1 and CDR2 are SNHLY and FYNNEI. There are 14 residues in the CDR3. The CDR3 region is CASRGRTGKYEQYF. CDR3 sequence (DNA): TGTGCCAGCAGGGGCCGGACAGGGAAGTACGAGCAGTACTTC.

In this sample, this clonotype turned up a few times. The CDR3 DNA follows: TGCAGTCCCACAGTGAACTATGGCTACACCTTC. Residues: CSPTVNYGYTF. The chain carries TRBV20-1 and TRBJ1-2, with no clear D. The length of the CDR3 is 11 residues. The V gene's germline CDR1 is DFQATT and CDR2 SNEGSKA (reference sequence). Trimming left V 8 bases short and J 2 bases short, with 9 bases between.

This clonotype was counted between two and nine times. V is TRBV6-1 and J is TRBJ2-7; D unresolved. V lost 1 base and J lost 6, with 10 bases in between. The CDR3 length is 13 residues. CDR1 MNHNS and CDR2 SASEGT come from the germline V gene. This CDR3 is CASSEGVEREQYF. The CDR3 bases are TGTGCCAGCAGTGAAGGGGTAGAGCGCGAGCAGTACTTC.

A few counts support this clonotype. The chain couples TRBV20-1 to TRBJ2-1; D is perhaps TRBD2 (5 bases). Deletions cut 5 bases from V and 4 bases from J, with 6 bases between. This CDR3 has 11 amino acids. Germline CDR1 DFQATT, CDR2 SNEGSKA (reference sequence). The CDR3 spells CSAWEYNEQFF. DNA for the CDR3: TGCAGTGCTTGGGAGTACAATGAGCAGTTCTTC.

This clonotype came up a few times. CDR3 nucleotides: TGTGCCAGCAGCTTACGGGTAGCCACAGATACGCAGTATTTT. Translating gives CASSLRVATDTQYF. V usage is TRBV11-3 and J usage is TRBJ2-3; D uncertain. This CDR3 spans 14 amino acids. Germline lookup yields CDR1 SGHNT and CDR2 YENEEA. Trimming stripped 2 bases from V and 2 bases from J, with 8 bases between.

The chain recombines TRBV29-1 with TRBJ2-1; the D gene is possibly TRBD2 (6 bases). In germline, CDR1 is SQVTM, CDR2 ANQGSEA. There are 14 residues in the CDR3. Trimming shortened V by 6 bases and J by 0 bases, and 12 bases separated the two germline ends. The CDR3 DNA follows: TGCAGCGTGAGCGGGTCGAGCTCCTACAATGAGCAGTTCTTC. Its protein is CSVSGSSSYNEQFF.

This sequence joins TRBV20-1 and TRBJ2-4, with D hard to call. Germline V lookup: CDR1 DFQATT, CDR2 SNEGSKA (reference sequence). V lost 5 bases and J lost 0, with 8 bases in between. This CDR3 spans 13 amino acids. The CDR3 DNA sequence: TGCAGTGCTCCCGTAGTAGCCAAAAACATTCAGTACTTC. Its protein is CSAPVVAKNIQYF.

The chain carries TRBV2 and TRBJ1-2, with a possible D match to TRBD1 (5 bases). Germline V gene data show CDR1 as SNHLY and CDR2 as FYNNEI. Trimming took off 7 bases at V and 6 bases at J, with 15 bases between the two ends. The CDR3 extends over 13 amino acids. The CDR3: CASMAGESNGYTF. The CDR3 region has the DNA TGTGCCAGCATGGCGGGGGAATCGAATGGCTACACCTTC.

The sample holds a few counts of this clonotype. CDR3 protein: CASSFWGTEETQYF. For the CDR3, the DNA is TGTGCCAGCAGCTTCTGGGGGACAGAGGAGACCCAGTACTTC. The chain joins TRBV12-3 or TRBV12-4 to TRBJ2-5; 7 bases align to TRBD1. Trimming at V came to 6 bases and at J to 5 bases, leaving 9 bases not matched to a gene. The CDR3 length is 14 residues.

This clonotype was observed a few times. The chain employs TRBV12-3 or TRBV12-4 and TRBJ2-3, with D uncertain. This CDR3 is 13 amino acids long. With 8 bases removed from V and 2 bases from J, the gap between germline ends came to 11 bases. The CDR3 coding sequence is TGTGCCAGCTGGACGGATCTCACAGATACGCAGTATTTT. Translation gives CASWTDLTDTQYF.

This clonotype came up many times. V and J are TRBV20-1 and TRBJ1-5; possibly TRBD1 for D (5 bases). V shed 0 bases and J shed 5 bases, with 14 bases lying between them. The germline gives CDR1 DFQATT, CDR2 SNEGSKA (reference sequence). The length of the CDR3 is 15 residues. CDR3 sequence reads: CSARDPAGSHQPQHF. CDR3 bases: TGCAGTGCTAGAGATCCGGCAGGGTCCCATCAGCCCCAGCATTTT.